This T cell receptor (beta chain) originates from a study of blood T cell repertoires in COVID-19. The repertoire was sequenced with immunoSEQ multiplex PCR; TCRdb's copy has only in-frame clones and lacks some. The sample shows some 200,000 clones, approximately 80% of them seen only once. Cohorts were determined from participant-reported clinical history. Germline V gives CDR1 MNHEY, CDR2 SMNVEV (reference sequence). The ends were cut back, 3 bases at V and 1 base at J, with 12 bases in the middle. CDR3 length: 15 amino acids. This clone appeared a few times. This chain uses TRBV27 with TRBJ1-1; perhaps TRBD1 as D (5 bases). This TCR came from a man aged 35 to 55 who had recovered from COVID-19. Sequenced sample: PBMCs or T cells enriched from blood (not recorded which). The CDR3 nucleotides are TGTGCCAGCAGTTTCCCTGGGGGGGGGAACACTGAAGCTTTCTTT. It yields the protein CASSFPGGGNTEAFF.